A single sample gave rise to the 23 T cell receptor beta chains below, sequenced in a study of blood T cell repertoires in COVID-19. Generated by immunoSEQ multiplex PCR, the TCRdb table keeps only in-frame clones and is missing some. The sample consists of 200,000 to 300,000 clones, approximately 84% of them appearing once. Sequenced: PBMCs or T cells enriched from blood (not recorded which). These TCRs come from a woman aged 40 to 49 with acute COVID-19.

The rearrangement joins TRBV3-1 (or the pseudogene TRBV3-2) to TRBJ2-3; D not certain. This CDR3 contains 15 residues. V dropped 0 bases and J dropped 0 bases, with 7 bases sitting between them. From germline, CDR1 is LGHDT and CDR2 YNNKEL (reference sequence). In DNA, the CDR3 is TGTGCCAGCAGCCAAGATGTCCAGAGCACAGATACGCAGTATTTT. It translates to CASSQDVQSTDTQYF.

V gene TRBV19 combines with J gene TRBJ1-3; weak D call: TRBD1 (6 bases). The CDR3 is made up of 15 amino acids. V lost 6 bases and J 0 bases, leaving 12 bases between the germline ends. Germline CDR1 LNHDA, CDR2 SQIVND (reference sequence). The CDR3 spells CASSATGNSGNTIYF. The CDR3 nucleotides read TGTGCCAGTAGCGCGACAGGCAACTCTGGAAACACCATATATTTT.

This chain joins TRBV18 and TRBJ2-2; possibly TRBD1 for D (5 bases). There are 14 residues in the CDR3. Trimming cost V 2 bases and J 3 bases, with 7 bases left between them. Germline values: CDR1 KGHSH, CDR2 LQKENI. CDR3 amino acids: CASSPGRDTGELFF. In DNA form, the CDR3 reads TGTGCCAGCTCACCAGGCAGGGACACCGGGGAGCTGTTTTTT.

The chain recombines TRBV6-6 with TRBJ2-2; possible D gene TRBD1, 5 bases. V lost 3 bases to trimming and J lost 6 bases, with 11 bases between them. The CDR3 extends over 14 amino acids. Germline V gene data show CDR1 as MNHNY and CDR2 as SVGAGI (reference sequence). The CDR3 here is CASSYSAGPGELFF. DNA of the CDR3: TGTGCCAGCAGTTATTCTGCAGGGCCCGGGGAGCTGTTTTTT.

This rearrangement joins TRBV7-9 to TRBJ2-2, with D perhaps matching TRBD2 (6 bases). CDR1 is SEHNR, CDR2 FQNEAQ, per germline (reference sequence). V lost 5 bases and J lost 6, with 7 bases in between. The CDR3 consists of 12 residues. CDR3: CASSRLAGELFF. Written as DNA, the CDR3 is TGTGCCAGCAGCAGACTAGCCGGGGAGCTGTTTTTT.

CDR3 bases: TGTGCCAGTAGTGGACGCAGGGGGCAGGCCTACGAGCAGTACTTC. Residues: CASSGRRGQAYEQYF. J is TRBJ2-7 and V is TRBV19, with 8 bases matching TRBD1. This CDR3 has 15 residues. Germline V gene data show CDR1 as LNHDA and CDR2 as SQIVND (reference sequence). After removal of 5 bases from V and 2 bases from J, the junction contained 8 bases not matched to a gene. The complete variable domain, with remaining parts taken from reference TRBV19 and TRBJ2-7, reads DGGITQSPKYLFRKEGQNVTLSCEQNLNHDAMYWYRQDPGQGLRLIYYSQIVNDFQKGDIAEGYSVSREKKESFPLTVTSAQKNPTAFYLCASSGRRGQAYEQYFGPGTRLTVT.

This chain joins TRBV6-5 and TRBJ1-5; unclear D gene. CDR1 and CDR2 from the germline V gene are MNHEY and SVGAGI. The V and J ends lost 7 bases and 7 bases respectively, with 17 bases between them. The CDR3 runs to 14 residues. The CDR3 protein is CASTGSGNGQPQHF. DNA for the CDR3: TGTGCCAGCACCGGGTCGGGTAACGGGCAGCCCCAGCATTTT.

The sample holds one count of this clone. V is TRBV4-2 and J is TRBJ1-1; the match to TRBD1 covers 7 bases. Germline CDR1 reads LGHNA; CDR2 reads YNFKEQ. V gave up 3 bases and J gave up 3 bases; unmatched junction bases: 4. This CDR3 is built from 14 residues. The CDR3 DNA reads as TGTGCCAGCAGCCAGACAGGGCCCCACACTGAAGCTTTCTTT. Encoded protein: CASSQTGPHTEAFF.

The rearrangement joins TRBV11-1 to TRBJ2-7, with D possibly being TRBD2 (6 bases). From germline, CDR1 is SGHAT and CDR2 FQDESV (reference sequence). CDR3 length: 12 residues. V shed 5 bases and J shed 3 bases, with 8 bases lying between them. Written as DNA, the CDR3 is TGTGCCAGCAGCGCTAGCGACTACGAGCAGTACTTC. Protein: CASSASDYEQYF.

The V call is TRBV4-1, the J call TRBJ2-1, with TRBD1 matching over 7 bases. The CDR3 runs 14 residues. Germline V gene data show CDR1 as MGHRA and CDR2 as YSYEKL. Germline trimming cut 4 bases from V and 2 bases from J; bases unmatched to any gene: 2. CDR3 coding DNA: TGCGCCAGCAGCCGGACAGGACCCTACAATGAGCAGTTCTTC. Translation: CASSRTGPYNEQFF.

This rearrangement joins TRBV28 to TRBJ1-3; D is perhaps TRBD1 (6 bases). Deletions cut 4 bases from V and 4 bases from J, with 11 bases between. The CDR3 covers 14 residues. Germline V CDR1 and CDR2: MDHEN, SYDVKM. DNA of the CDR3: TGTGCCAGCAGTTCAGGGGTGGACGGAAACACCATATATTTT. It yields the protein CASSSGVDGNTIYF.

Comment on this clone: The junction and the germline gene differ at one end; a read error may be behind it. This rearrangement joins TRBV7-7 to TRBJ2-3; no firm D call. The CDR3 has 13 residues. The germline gives CDR1 SSHAT, CDR2 FNYEAQ (reference sequence). The CDR3 nucleotides read TGTGCTAGCAGCTTCTCGGTCACAGATACGCAGTATTTT. Translated: CASSFSVTDTQYF. The whole variable domain, remainder taken from reference TRBV7-7 and TRBJ2-3, is GAGVSQSPRYKVTKRGQDVTLRCDPISSHATLYWYQQALGQGPEFLTYFNYEAQPDKSGLPSDRFSAERPEGSISTLTIQRTEQRDSAMYRCASSFSVTDTQYFGPGTRLTVL.

The chain recombines TRBV27 with TRBJ2-5; unclear D gene. V gave up 7 bases and J gave up 10 bases, with 10 bases separating them. The CDR3 consists of 10 residues. In germline, CDR1 is MNHEY, CDR2 SMNVEV (reference sequence). The CDR3 spells CASNVEVQYF. As DNA, the CDR3 is TGTGCCAGCAACGTTGAGGTCCAGTACTTC.

The chain is built from TRBV19 and TRBJ1-5, with unresolved D. V was cut by 4 bases and J by 3 bases, with 7 bases left in between. From germline, CDR1 is LNHDA and CDR2 SQIVND (reference sequence). The CDR3 loop spans 13 amino acids. The CDR3 nucleotides are TGTGCCAGTAGTACCAGAAACAATCAGCCCCAGCATTTT. It translates to CASSTRNNQPQHF.

This chain uses TRBV6-5 with TRBJ2-2; a possible D gene is TRBD2 (5 bases). Trimming took off 7 bases at V and 5 bases at J, with 8 bases between the two ends. The length of the CDR3 is 12 residues. The germline V gene encodes CDR1 MNHEY and CDR2 SVGAGI. The CDR3 loop reads CASTRDTGELFF. CDR3 coding DNA: TGTGCCAGCACGAGGGATACCGGGGAGCTGTTTTTT.

The rearrangement joins TRBV10-1 to TRBJ2-2; D uncertain. Germline-derived CDR1 and CDR2 are WNHNN and SYGVQD (reference sequence). The CDR3 consists of 14 residues. V was shortened by 2 bases and J by 1 base, with 5 bases between the two germline ends. The CDR3 bases are TGCGCCAGCAGTGAGGGCCGGAACACCGGGGAGCTGTTTTTT. The encoded protein is CASSEGRNTGELFF.

The rearrangement joins TRBV7-9 to TRBJ1-5, with a weak D call TRBD1 (5 bases). The CDR3 is made up of 14 amino acids. V was clipped by 2 bases and J by 7 bases, with 12 bases between them. Per the germline V gene, CDR1 is SEHNR and CDR2 is FQNEAQ (reference sequence). This CDR3 is CASSLSGGRQPQHF. The CDR3 nucleotides are TGTGCCAGCAGCTTATCGGGGGGTCGACAGCCCCAGCATTTT.

The chain recombines TRBV21-1 with TRBJ2-2; no DNA check was done on the table's D call, TRBD2. TRBV21-1 is classified as a pseudogene. The CDR3 is 16 amino acids. The CDR3, as DNA: TGTGCCAGCAGCAAAGGCACTAGCTTGGTCACCGGGGAGCTGTTTTTT. Translation gives CASSKGTSLVTGELFF.

V usage is TRBV19 and J usage is TRBJ2-2, with D possibly being TRBD2 (6 bases). The germline CDR1 and CDR2 sequences are LNHDA and SQIVND (reference sequence). Trimming took off 10 bases at V and 2 bases at J, with 14 bases between the two ends. The CDR3 has 14 residues. In nucleotides, the CDR3 is TGTGCCACCCGCGTGGGAGGCAACACCGGGGAGCTGTTTTTT. It translates to CATRVGGNTGELFF.

V gene TRBV7-9 combines with J gene TRBJ2-1; D is possibly TRBD2 (5 bases). Germline values: CDR1 SEHNR, CDR2 FQNEAQ (reference sequence). The CDR3 is made up of 13 amino acids. Trimming took off 8 bases at V and 1 base at J, with 9 bases between the two ends. The CDR3 DNA reads as TGTGCCAGCCACGGGATTTCCTACAATGAGCAGTTCTTC. It translates to CASHGISYNEQFF.

Concerning this clone: The sample contains more than one DNA sequence encoding this CDR3. V is TRBV5-1 and J is TRBJ1-1; D call uncertain. From germline, CDR1 is SGHRS and CDR2 YFSETQ. V shed 0 bases and J shed 2 bases, with 5 bases lying between them. The CDR3 has 13 residues. CDR3 nucleotides: TGCGCCAGCAGCTTGGGTAAAAACACTGAAGCTTTCTTT. It codes for CASSLGKNTEAFF. Using reference TRBV5-1 and TRBJ1-1 for the parts outside the CDR3, the full variable domain is KAGVTQTPRYLIKTRGQQVTLSCSPISGHRSVSWYQQTPGQGLQFLFEYFSETQRNKGNFPGRFSGRQFSNSRSEMNVSTLELGDSALYLCASSLGKNTEAFFGQGTRLTVV.

This chain links TRBV6-5 with TRBJ2-7; 8 bases align to TRBD2. Germline CDR1 and CDR2: MNHEY and SVGAGI. The CDR3 totals 13 residues. V trimming: 7 bases; J trimming: 4 bases; junction bases outside the gene matches: 6. This CDR3 is CASNAAGGYEQYF. The CDR3 DNA follows: TGTGCCAGCAATGCGGCGGGAGGTTACGAGCAGTACTTC.

The chain combines TRBV30 with TRBJ2-6; unclear D gene. This CDR3 contains 15 residues. CDR1 and CDR2 from the germline V gene are GTSNPN and SVGIG (reference sequence). V was trimmed by 0 bases and J by 0 bases, leaving 6 bases between them. Here the CDR3 reads CAWSVFHSGANVLTF. The CDR3 DNA follows: TGTGCCTGGAGTGTGTTCCACTCTGGGGCCAACGTCCTGACTTTC. The variable domain in full, completed from reference TRBV30 and TRBJ2-6, reads SQTIHQWPATLVQPVGSPLSLECTVEGTSNPNLYWYRQAAGRGLQLLFYSVGIGQISSEVPQNLSASRPQDRQFILSSKKLLLSDSGFYLCAWSVFHSGANVLTFGAGSRLTVL.